One and the same sample provided the 10 T cell receptor beta chains below, sequenced in a study of cytomegalovirus exposure and HLA in healthy donors. Profiling relied on immunoSEQ multiplex PCR, and the TCRdb table lists in-frame clones only, not all of them. The sample shows about 150,000 clones, just over 90% of them seen only once. The sequenced material came from PBMCs. The receptors here all came from a man younger than 30 in good health and CMV-seronegative.

This clone was recorded a few times. J is TRBJ2-2 and V is TRBV5-1, with 10 bases matching TRBD1. Germline-derived CDR1 and CDR2 are SGHRS and YFSETQ. V was pared by 4 bases and J by 6 bases, with 3 bases of the junction left unmatched. The CDR3 covers 14 residues. The CDR3 loop is CASSGTGVSGELFF. CDR3 bases: TGCGCCAGCAGCGGGACAGGGGTCTCCGGGGAGCTGTTTTTT.

The V and J genes are TRBV19 and TRBJ1-5, with 11 bases identical to TRBD1. The ends lost 3 bases at V and 2 bases at J; junction bases unmatched: 3. Germline CDR1 reads LNHDA; CDR2 reads SQIVND (reference sequence). The CDR3 loop spans 16 amino acids. CDR3 coding DNA: TGTGCCAGTAGTATGGACAGGGGGCAAGGCAATCAGCCCCAGCATTTT. It translates to CASSMDRGQGNQPQHF.

The V gene is TRBV5-8, the J gene TRBJ2-7; tentatively, D is TRBD2 (5 bases). The CDR3 extends over 12 amino acids. V dropped 0 bases and J dropped 6 bases, with 7 bases sitting between them. Germline V CDR1 and CDR2: SGHTS, YDEGEE. CDR3 residues: CASSLEGSEQYV. The CDR3 DNA sequence: TGTGCCAGCAGCTTGGAAGGGAGCGAGCAGTACGTC.

The chain recombines TRBV2 with TRBJ2-1; TRBD2 agrees at 8 bases. CDR1 is SNHLY, CDR2 FYNNEI, per germline. This CDR3 spans 14 amino acids. After removal of 4 bases from V and 2 bases from J, the junction contained 1 base not matched to a gene. The CDR3 is CASSAREAYNEQFF. CDR3 sequence (DNA): TGTGCCAGCAGTGCGCGGGAGGCCTACAATGAGCAGTTCTTC.

The CDR3 loop is CASSSLQWQPQHF. For the CDR3, the DNA is TGTGCCAGTAGTAGCCTCCAGTGGCAGCCCCAGCATTTT. This chain uses TRBV19 with TRBJ1-5, with unresolved D. The CDR3 contains 13 residues. Deletions cut 4 bases from V and 7 bases from J, with 11 bases between. Germline V gives CDR1 LNHDA, CDR2 SQIVND (reference sequence).

The chain has TRBV2 and TRBJ1-2, with 7 bases lining up with TRBD1. J was trimmed by 8 bases and V by 5 bases; bases with no gene match: 8. The CDR3 is 13 amino acids. CDR1 is SNHLY, CDR2 FYNNEI, per germline. CDR3 loop: CASSLGTELGYTF. CDR3 in DNA: TGTGCCAGCAGTCTAGGGACAGAATTAGGCTACACCTTC. The variable domain in full, with the rest retrieved from reference TRBV2 and TRBJ1-2, is EPEVTQTPSHQVTQMGQEVILRCVPISNHLYFYWYRQILGQKVEFLVSFYNNEISEKSEIFDDQFSVERPDGSNFTLKIRSTKLEDSAMYFCASSLGTELGYTFGSGTRLTVV.

This clone was recorded once. V and J are TRBV5-8 and TRBJ1-1, with D possibly being TRBD1 (6 bases). With 6 bases removed from V and 1 base from J, the gap between germline ends came to 16 bases. Germline values: CDR1 SGHTS, CDR2 YDEGEE. The CDR3 totals 15 residues. CDR3: CASNTGHRSNTEAFF. The CDR3 DNA reads TGTGCCAGCAACACGGGACACCGCTCGAACACTGAAGCTTTCTTT.

This chain connects TRBV6-5 to TRBJ2-7; 10 bases align to TRBD2. The CDR3 has 13 amino acids. CDR1 and CDR2 from the germline V gene are MNHEY and SVGAGI. Trimming removed 5 bases from V and 6 bases from J; junction bases left unmatched: 4. The DNA for the CDR3 is TGTGCCAGCAGTCCCAGACTAGCGGGCGAGCAGTACGTC. This gives the protein CASSPRLAGEQYV.

Here the CDR3 DNA reads TGTGCCAGCTCACCACCCCAAGGGGGACAGGGGGTAGAGACCCAGTACTTC. As protein: CASSPPQGGQGVETQYF. The J gene is TRBJ2-5, the V gene TRBV18; 11 bases match TRBD1. V shed 0 bases, J shed 4 bases, and the junction held 7 bases outside the gene matches. The CDR3 is made up of 17 amino acids. Germline CDR1 and CDR2: KGHSH and LQKENI.

The rearrangement joins TRBV5-1 to TRBJ1-1; D is possibly TRBD1 (5 bases). Between the trimmed V and J ends, which lost 0 bases and 6 bases, there was a span of 9 bases. Germline V gene data show CDR1 as SGHRS and CDR2 as YFSETQ. This CDR3 is 13 amino acids long. The CDR3 coding sequence is TGCGCCAGCAGCTTGGGACAGTCCGCTGAAGCTTTCTTT. It is translated as CASSLGQSAEAFF.